This is a list of T cell receptor beta chains from one sample in a study of T cell responses to AZD1222 COVID-19 vaccine. Using immunoSEQ multiplex PCR, the repertoire was profiled, and TCRdb retains in-frame clones only, with some absent. The data show about 180,000 clones, about nine tenths seen once. The sample was peripheral blood, taken 28 days after the second AZD1222 dose. The origin of the receptors is an adult who received the AZD1222 COVID-19 vaccine. CDR3s include the opening cysteine and the closing phenylalanine or tryptophan. D genes are given only for firm matches.

v_gene	d_gene	j_gene	CDR3aa	CDR3nt
TRBV19	TRBD1	TRBJ1-5	CASTGTGGNQPQHF	TGTGCCAGTACCGGGACAGGGGGCAATCAGCCCCAGCATTTT
TRBV27	-	TRBJ2-3	CASSLQFTPDTQYF	TGTGCCAGCAGTTTACAGTTTACCCCAGATACGCAGTATTTT
TRBV5-1	-	TRBJ2-5	CASSTRVEETQYF	TGCGCCAGCAGCACCAGGGTGGAAGAGACCCAGTACTTC
TRBV29-1	-	TRBJ2-7	CSVPGGREQYF	TGCAGCGTACCAGGGGGGCGAGAGCAGTACTTC
TRBV4-1	TRBD1	TRBJ2-7	CASSQYAPGTVPSEQYF	TGCGCCAGCAGCCAATACGCCCCCGGGACAGTCCCCTCCGAGCAGTACTTC
TRBV5-4	-	TRBJ2-1	CASSLAAGMDNEQFF	TGTGCCAGCAGCTTGGCGGCAGGGATGGACAATGAGCAGTTCTTC
TRBV30	-	TRBJ1-2	CAWSVYQGLGYTF	TGTGCCTGGAGTGTATATCAGGGTTTGGGCTACACCTTC
TRBV11-2	TRBD2	TRBJ2-7	CASSLVSAGVGDEQYF	TGTGCCAGCAGCTTAGTCTCTGCGGGAGTGGGTGACGAGCAGTACTTC
TRBV30	-	TRBJ1-6	CAWAGSGSPLHF	TGTGCCTGGGCTGGTAGCGGTTCACCCCTCCACTTT
TRBV28	-	TRBJ2-5	CASSPLGRDQETQYF	TGTGCCAGCAGTCCTCTGGGCAGGGACCAAGAGACCCAGTACTTC